Given below is one T cell receptor (beta chain) in context. The assay was immunoSEQ multiplex PCR, and TCRdb's table has in-frame clones only and misses some. The data contain tens of thousands of clones, 90% of them singletons. This sample stems from a study of PD-L1 blockade in urothelial cancer. Germline V gives CDR1 LNHDA, CDR2 SQIVND (reference sequence). J was trimmed by 7 bases and V by 3 bases; bases with no gene match: 11. The CDR3 spans 16 residues. This sample's time point: pretreatment peripheral blood. This clonotype was sampled from a man in his 60s with urothelial cancer. The material was PBMCs, obtained around atezolizumab (anti-PD-L1) treatment. J is TRBJ2-5 and V is TRBV19, with 10 bases lining up with TRBD2. CDR3 DNA sequence: TGTGCCAGTAGTATCGGCCTAGCGGGGGCCACGGGGACCCAGTACTTC. It specifies CASSIGLAGATGTQYF.